This T cell receptor beta chain was recovered during a study of cytomegalovirus exposure and HLA in healthy donors. Study-level findings and limits: TCR beta V- and J-gene trimming, according to a later analysis, was linked to a missense DCLRE1C variant. Fewer than 20,000 TCR beta sequences were associated with HLA alleles at 0.05 false discovery rate in a later analysis. Prior analysis indicated that the majority of TCR beta V segments exhibited productivity approximately 87% or approximately 30% of the time. Sequencing had likely introduced a cluster of highly shared sequence variants as an artifact.

With 60 Vbeta and 13 Jbeta primers, the PCR was carried out. The data were produced by immunoSEQ multiplex PCR, yet TCRdb's version contains in-frame clones alone and is incomplete. The sample lists around 140,000 clones, around 78% seen once, with around 2.5% in the top ten. With respect to this clone: Antigen: not known.

The CDR3 is made up of 17 amino acids. Losses at the gene ends were 5 bases for V and 3 bases for J; bases not matched to a gene: 8. The V gene's germline CDR1 is WNHNN and CDR2 SYGVQD (reference sequence). This clonotype was obtained from a woman aged 18-30 years in good health and CMV-seropositive. The sequenced material came from PBMCs. The chain links TRBV10-1 to TRBJ2-3; TRBD2 matches at 13 bases. CDR3 protein: CASSPAGLAGKTDTQYF. The CDR3 coding sequence is TGCGCCAGCAGTCCCGCGGGACTAGCGGGGAAAACAGATACGCAGTATTTT.